This T cell receptor (beta chain) comes out of a study of CD8+ T cells in alopecia areata. The CDR3 consists of 14 residues. With 0 bases removed from V and 4 bases from J, the gap between germline ends came to 6 bases. CDR1 and CDR2 from the germline V gene are MNHEY and SVGAGI. Sequencing templates came from extracted RNA that was reverse transcribed into cDNA. Libraries were prepared by immunoSEQ multiplex PCR; TCRdb keeps only in-frame clonotypes and omits some of them. The table records 110,000 or so clones, roughly 60% of them present only once. The table lists this clone with a count of one. Its antigen is not known. General study findings and limits: Resident alphabeta T-cell populations of normal skin are likewise subject to sequencing in scalp samples.

Regarding treatment: oral pan-JAK inhibitor, 5-10 mg twice daily. The genes are TRBV6-5 and TRBJ2-2; D not certain. The source of this sequence is a human donor with alopecia areata. Sequenced here: CD8+ T cells sorted from blood, sampled at week 4, from a patient treated with tofacitinib. The CDR3 protein is CASSYSKPTGELFF. The CDR3 bases are TGTGCCAGCAGTTACTCGAAGCCCACCGGGGAGCTGTTTTTT.